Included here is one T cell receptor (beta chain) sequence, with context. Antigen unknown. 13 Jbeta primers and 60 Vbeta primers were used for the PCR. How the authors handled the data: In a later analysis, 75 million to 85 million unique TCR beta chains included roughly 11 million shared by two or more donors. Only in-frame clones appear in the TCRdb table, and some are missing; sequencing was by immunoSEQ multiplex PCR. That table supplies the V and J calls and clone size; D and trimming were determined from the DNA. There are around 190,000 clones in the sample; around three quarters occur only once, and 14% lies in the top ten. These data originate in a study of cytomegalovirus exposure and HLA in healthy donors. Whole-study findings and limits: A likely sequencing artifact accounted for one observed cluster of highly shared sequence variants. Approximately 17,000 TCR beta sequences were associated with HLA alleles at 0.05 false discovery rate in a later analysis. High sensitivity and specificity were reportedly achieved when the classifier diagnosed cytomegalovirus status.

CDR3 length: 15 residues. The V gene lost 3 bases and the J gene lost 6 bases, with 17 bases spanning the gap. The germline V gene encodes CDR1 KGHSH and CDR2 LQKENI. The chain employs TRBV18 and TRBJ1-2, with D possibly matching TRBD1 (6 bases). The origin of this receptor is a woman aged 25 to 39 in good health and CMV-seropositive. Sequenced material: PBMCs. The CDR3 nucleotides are TGTGCCAGCTCACCTCCCCATGGCTCAGGGGATGGCTACACCTTC. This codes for CASSPPHGSGDGYTF.